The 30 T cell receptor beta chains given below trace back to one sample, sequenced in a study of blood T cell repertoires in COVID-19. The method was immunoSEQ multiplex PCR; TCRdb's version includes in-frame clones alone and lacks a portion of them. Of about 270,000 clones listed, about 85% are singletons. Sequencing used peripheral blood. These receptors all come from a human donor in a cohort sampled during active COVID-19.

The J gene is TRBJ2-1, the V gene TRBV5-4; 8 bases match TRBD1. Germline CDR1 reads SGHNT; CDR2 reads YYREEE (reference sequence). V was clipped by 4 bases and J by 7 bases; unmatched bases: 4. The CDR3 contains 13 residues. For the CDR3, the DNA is TGTGCCAGCAGCCGGGACAGGCTGAATGAGCAGTTCTTC. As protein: CASSRDRLNEQFF.

In DNA form, the CDR3 reads TGTGCCAGCAGCCCGACCGGAACCTCGGGGGAAAAACTGTTTTTT. Its protein is CASSPTGTSGEKLFF. The V gene is TRBV11-3, the J gene TRBJ1-4; D unresolved. The germline V and J ends were trimmed by 5 bases and 8 bases, with 18 bases remaining between them. Germline V gene sequence: CDR1 SGHNT, CDR2 YENEEA. The CDR3 has 15 residues. The variable domain in full, completed from reference TRBV11-3 and TRBJ1-4, reads EAGVVQSPRYKIIEKKQPVAFWCNPISGHNTLYWYLQNLGQGPELLIRYENEEAVDDSQLPKDRFSAERLKGVDSTLKIQPAELGDSAVYLCASSPTGTSGEKLFFGSGTQLSVL.

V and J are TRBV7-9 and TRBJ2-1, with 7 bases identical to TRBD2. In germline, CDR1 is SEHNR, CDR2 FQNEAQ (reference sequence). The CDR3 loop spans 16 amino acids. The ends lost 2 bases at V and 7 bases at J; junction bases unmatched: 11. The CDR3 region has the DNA TGTGCCAGCAGCTTATTGGGGGGAGGGCCGAAGAATGAGCAGTTCTTC. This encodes CASSLLGGGPKNEQFF.

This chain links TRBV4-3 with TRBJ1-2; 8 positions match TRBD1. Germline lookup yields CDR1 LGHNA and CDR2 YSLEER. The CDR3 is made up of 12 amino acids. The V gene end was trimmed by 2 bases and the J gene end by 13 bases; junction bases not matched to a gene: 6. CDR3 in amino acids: CASSQQGAVATF. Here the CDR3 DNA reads TGCGCCAGCAGCCAACAGGGGGCAGTCGCCACCTTC.

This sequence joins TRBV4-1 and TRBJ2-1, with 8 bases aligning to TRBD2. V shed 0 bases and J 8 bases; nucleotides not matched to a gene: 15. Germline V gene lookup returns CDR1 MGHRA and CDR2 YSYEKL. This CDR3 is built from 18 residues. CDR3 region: CASSQDQLSGGPGDEQFF. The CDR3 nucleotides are TGCGCCAGCAGCCAAGATCAATTATCGGGAGGGCCTGGGGATGAGCAGTTCTTC.

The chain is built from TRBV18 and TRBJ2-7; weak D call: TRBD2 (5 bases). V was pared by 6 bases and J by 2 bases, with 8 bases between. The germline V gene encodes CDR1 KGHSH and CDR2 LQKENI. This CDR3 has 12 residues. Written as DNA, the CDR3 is TGTGCCAGCTCCGAGACTACCTACGAGCAGTACTTC. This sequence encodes CASSETTYEQYF.

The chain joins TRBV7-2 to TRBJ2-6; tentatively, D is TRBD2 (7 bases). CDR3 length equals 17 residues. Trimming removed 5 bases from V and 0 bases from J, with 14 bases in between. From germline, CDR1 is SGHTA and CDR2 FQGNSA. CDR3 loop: CASSLRGGRSGANVLTF. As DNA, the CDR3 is TGTGCCAGCAGCCTGAGGGGGGGCCGCTCTGGGGCCAACGTCCTGACTTTC.

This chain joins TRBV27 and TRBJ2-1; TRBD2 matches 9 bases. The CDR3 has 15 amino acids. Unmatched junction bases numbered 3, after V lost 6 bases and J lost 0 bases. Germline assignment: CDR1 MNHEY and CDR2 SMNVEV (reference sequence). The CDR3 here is CASRAGGTSYNEQFF. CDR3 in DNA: TGTGCCAGCAGAGCGGGAGGAACCTCCTACAATGAGCAGTTCTTC.

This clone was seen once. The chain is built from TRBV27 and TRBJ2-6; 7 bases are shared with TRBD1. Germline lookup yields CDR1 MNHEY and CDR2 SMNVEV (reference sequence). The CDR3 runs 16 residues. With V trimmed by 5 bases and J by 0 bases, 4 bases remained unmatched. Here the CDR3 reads CASSARQGSGANVLTF. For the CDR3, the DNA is TGTGCCAGCAGTGCCAGACAGGGCTCTGGGGCCAACGTCCTGACTTTC.

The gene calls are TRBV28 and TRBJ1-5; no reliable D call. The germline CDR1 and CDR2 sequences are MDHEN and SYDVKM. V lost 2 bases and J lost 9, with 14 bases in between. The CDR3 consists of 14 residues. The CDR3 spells CASSLEIKSRPQHF. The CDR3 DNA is TGTGCCAGCAGTTTAGAGATCAAGAGTCGGCCCCAGCATTTT.

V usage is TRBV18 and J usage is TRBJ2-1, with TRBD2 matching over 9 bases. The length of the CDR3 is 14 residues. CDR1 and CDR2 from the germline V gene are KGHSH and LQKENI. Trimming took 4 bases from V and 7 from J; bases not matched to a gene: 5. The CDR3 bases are TGTGCCAGCTCACTCGGCGGGGGGGCGAATGAGCAGTTCTTC. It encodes CASSLGGGANEQFF. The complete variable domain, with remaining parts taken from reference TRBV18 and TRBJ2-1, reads NAGVMQNPRHLVRRRGQEARLRCSPMKGHSHVYWYRQLPEEGLKFMVYLQKENIIDESGMPKERFSAEFPKEGPSILRIQQVVRGDSAAYFCASSLGGGANEQFFGPGTRLTVL.

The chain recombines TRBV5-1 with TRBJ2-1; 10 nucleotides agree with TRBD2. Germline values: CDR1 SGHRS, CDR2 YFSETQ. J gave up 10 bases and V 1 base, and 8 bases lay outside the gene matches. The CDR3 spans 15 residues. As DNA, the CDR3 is TGCGCCAGCAGCTTGTCAGCGGGAGGGCCCCGGGAGCAGTTCTTC. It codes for CASSLSAGGPREQFF.

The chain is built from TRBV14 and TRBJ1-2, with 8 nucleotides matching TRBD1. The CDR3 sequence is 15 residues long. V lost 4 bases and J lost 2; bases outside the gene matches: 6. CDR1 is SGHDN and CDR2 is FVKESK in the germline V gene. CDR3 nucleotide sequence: TGTGCCAGCAGCCCCTGGACAGGGTCCAACTATGGCTACACCTTC. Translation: CASSPWTGSNYGYTF.

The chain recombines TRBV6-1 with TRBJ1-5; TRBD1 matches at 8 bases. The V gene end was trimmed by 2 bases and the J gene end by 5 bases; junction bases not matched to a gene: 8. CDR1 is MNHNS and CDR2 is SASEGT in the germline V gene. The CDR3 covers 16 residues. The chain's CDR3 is CASSEYRTGRDQPQHF. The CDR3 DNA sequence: TGTGCCAGCAGTGAATACCGGACAGGGAGAGATCAGCCCCAGCATTTT.

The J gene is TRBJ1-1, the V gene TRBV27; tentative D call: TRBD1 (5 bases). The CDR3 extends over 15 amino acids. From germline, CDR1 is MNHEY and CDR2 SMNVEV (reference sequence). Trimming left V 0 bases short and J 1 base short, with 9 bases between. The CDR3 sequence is CASSLSPRGNTEAFF. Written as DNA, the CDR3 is TGTGCCAGCAGTTTATCCCCAAGGGGGAACACTGAAGCTTTCTTT.

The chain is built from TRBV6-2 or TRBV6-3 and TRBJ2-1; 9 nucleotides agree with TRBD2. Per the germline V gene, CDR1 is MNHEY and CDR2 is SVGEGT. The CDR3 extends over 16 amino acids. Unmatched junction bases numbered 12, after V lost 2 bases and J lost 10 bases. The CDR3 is CASSYTTSGLSGEQFF. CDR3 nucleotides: TGTGCCAGCAGTTACACAACTAGCGGGCTATCGGGGGAGCAGTTCTTC.

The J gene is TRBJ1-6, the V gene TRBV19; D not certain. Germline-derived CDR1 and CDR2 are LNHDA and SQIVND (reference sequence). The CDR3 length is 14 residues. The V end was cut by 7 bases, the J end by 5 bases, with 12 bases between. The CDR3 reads CASMTGEDNSPLHF. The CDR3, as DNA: TGTGCCAGTATGACCGGAGAAGATAATTCACCCCTCCACTTT.

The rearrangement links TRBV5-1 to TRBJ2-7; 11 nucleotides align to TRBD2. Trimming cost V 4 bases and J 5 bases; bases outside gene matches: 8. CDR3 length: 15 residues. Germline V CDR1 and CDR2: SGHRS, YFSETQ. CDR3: CASSITSGSAHEQYF. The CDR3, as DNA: TGCGCCAGCAGCATAACTAGCGGGAGCGCCCACGAGCAGTACTTC. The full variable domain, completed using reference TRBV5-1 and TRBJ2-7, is KAGVTQTPRYLIKTRGQQVTLSCSPISGHRSVSWYQQTPGQGLQFLFEYFSETQRNKGNFPGRFSGRQFSNSRSEMNVSTLELGDSALYLCASSITSGSAHEQYFGPGTRLTVT.

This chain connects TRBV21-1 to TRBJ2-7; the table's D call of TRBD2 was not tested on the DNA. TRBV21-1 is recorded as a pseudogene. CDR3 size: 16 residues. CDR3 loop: CASSPPSGTIFYEQYF. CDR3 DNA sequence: TGTGCCAGCAGCCCTCCTTCCGGGACTATTTTCTACGAGCAGTACTTC.

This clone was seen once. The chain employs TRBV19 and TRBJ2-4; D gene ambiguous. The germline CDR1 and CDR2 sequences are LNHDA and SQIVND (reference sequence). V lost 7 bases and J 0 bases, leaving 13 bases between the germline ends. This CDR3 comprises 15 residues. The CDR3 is CASTNAVLAKNIQYF. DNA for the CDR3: TGTGCCAGTACGAATGCGGTTCTAGCCAAAAACATTCAGTACTTC.

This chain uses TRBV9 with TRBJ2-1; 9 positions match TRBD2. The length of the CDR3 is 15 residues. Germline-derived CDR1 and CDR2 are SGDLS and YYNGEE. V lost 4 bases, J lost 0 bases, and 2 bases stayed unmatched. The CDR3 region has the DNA TGTGCCAGCAGCTCTAGCGGGGCCTCCTACAATGAGCAGTTCTTC. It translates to CASSSSGASYNEQFF.

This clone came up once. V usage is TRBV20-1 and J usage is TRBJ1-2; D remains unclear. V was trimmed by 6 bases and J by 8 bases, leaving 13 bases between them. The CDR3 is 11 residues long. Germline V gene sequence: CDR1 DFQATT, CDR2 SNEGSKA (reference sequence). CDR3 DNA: TGCAGTGCCGCCCTCCGAGAAGGCTACACCTTC. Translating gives CSAALREGYTF.

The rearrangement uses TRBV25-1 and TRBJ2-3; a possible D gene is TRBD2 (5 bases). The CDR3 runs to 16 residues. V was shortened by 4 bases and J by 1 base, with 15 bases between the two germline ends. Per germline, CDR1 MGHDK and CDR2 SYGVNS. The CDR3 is CASSADFTAGTDTQYF. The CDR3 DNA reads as TGTGCCAGCAGTGCGGACTTTACTGCTGGCACAGATACGCAGTATTTT.

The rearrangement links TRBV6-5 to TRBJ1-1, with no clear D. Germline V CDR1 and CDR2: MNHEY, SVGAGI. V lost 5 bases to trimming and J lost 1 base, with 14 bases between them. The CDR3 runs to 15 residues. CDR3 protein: CASSTQGSGNTEAFF. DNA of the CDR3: TGTGCCAGCAGTACCCAAGGCTCAGGGAACACTGAAGCTTTCTTT.

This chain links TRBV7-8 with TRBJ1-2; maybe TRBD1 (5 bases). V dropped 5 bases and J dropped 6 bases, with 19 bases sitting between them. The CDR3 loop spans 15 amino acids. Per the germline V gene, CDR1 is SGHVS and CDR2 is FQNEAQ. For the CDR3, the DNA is TGTGCCAGCAGCCCTGCGAGGGGACTATACGATGGCTACACCTTC. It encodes CASSPARGLYDGYTF.

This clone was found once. The CDR3 DNA reads as TGTGCCATTGGGGGGAGTAGCAATCAGCCCCAGCATTTT. Its protein is CAIGGSSNQPQHF. J is TRBJ1-5 and V is TRBV6-5; TRBD1 is a possible D gene (5 bases). Germline V gene data show CDR1 as MNHEY and CDR2 as SVGAGI. This CDR3 has 13 residues. Trimming cost V 10 bases and J 0 bases, with 10 bases left between them.

Here the CDR3 DNA reads TGTGCCAGCAGTAAACAGCTGAGGGAGGAGACCCAGTACTTC. It yields the protein CASSKQLREETQYF. The rearrangement uses TRBV6-5 and TRBJ2-5, with TRBD2 as a possible D gene (5 bases). The CDR3 length is 14 residues. Deletions cut 5 bases from V and 5 bases from J, with 15 bases between. Germline V gives CDR1 MNHEY, CDR2 SVGAGI.

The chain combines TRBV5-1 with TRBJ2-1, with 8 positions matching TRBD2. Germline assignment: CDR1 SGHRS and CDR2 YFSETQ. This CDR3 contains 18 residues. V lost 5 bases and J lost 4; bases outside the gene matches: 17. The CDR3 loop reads CASSETGGRALTYNEQFF. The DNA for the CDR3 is TGCGCCAGCAGTGAAACGGGAGGGAGGGCCCTAACTTACAATGAGCAGTTCTTC.

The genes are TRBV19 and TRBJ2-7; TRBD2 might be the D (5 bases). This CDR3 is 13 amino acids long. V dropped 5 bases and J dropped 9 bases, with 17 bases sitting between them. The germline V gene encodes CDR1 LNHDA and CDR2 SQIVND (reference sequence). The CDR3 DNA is TGTGCCAGTAGTCGCCGGGGATTTCTCGGGCAGTACTTC. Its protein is CASSRRGFLGQYF.

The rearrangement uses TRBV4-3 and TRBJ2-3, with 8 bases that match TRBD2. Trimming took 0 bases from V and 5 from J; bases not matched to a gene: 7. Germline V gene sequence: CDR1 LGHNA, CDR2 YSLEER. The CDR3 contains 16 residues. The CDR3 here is CASSQDVRGAGDTQYF. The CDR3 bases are TGCGCCAGCAGCCAAGATGTGCGGGGGGCCGGAGATACGCAGTATTTT.